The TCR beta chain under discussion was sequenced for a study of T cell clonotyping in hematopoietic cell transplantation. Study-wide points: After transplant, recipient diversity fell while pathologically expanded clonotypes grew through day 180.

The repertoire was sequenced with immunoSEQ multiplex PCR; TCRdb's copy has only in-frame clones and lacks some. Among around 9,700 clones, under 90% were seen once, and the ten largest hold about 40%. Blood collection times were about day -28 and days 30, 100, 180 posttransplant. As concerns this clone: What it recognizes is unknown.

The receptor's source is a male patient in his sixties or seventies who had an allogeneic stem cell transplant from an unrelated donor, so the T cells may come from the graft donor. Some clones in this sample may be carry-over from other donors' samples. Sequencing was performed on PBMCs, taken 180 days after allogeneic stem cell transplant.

The CDR3 spells CASSISREGTQYF. The CDR3 DNA follows: TGTGCCAGCAGCATCAGCAGGGAGGGGACCCAGTACTTC. The J gene is TRBJ2-5, the V gene TRBV6-5, with 7 bases fitting TRBD2. After removal of 6 bases from V and 7 bases from J, the junction contained 8 bases not matched to a gene. The CDR3 is 13 residues long. CDR1 is MNHEY, CDR2 SVGAGI, per germline.